This T cell receptor (beta chain) was obtained from a study of blood T cell repertoires in COVID-19. Overall study context: The study drew acute and convalescent COVID-19 samples from the United States, Italy and Spain. T cells, B-cell-depleted T cells, or PBMCs provided the cDNA or gDNA that served as material.

Germline CDR1 reads KGHSH; CDR2 reads LQKENI. This CDR3 is built from 13 residues. Trimming removed 2 bases at V and 3 bases at J, with 7 bases between. Original processing methods: Amplification with reference gene primers provided the estimates of nucleated cell counts. Here immunoSEQ multiplex PCR was the method, and the copy in TCRdb shows in-frame clones only, minus some. V, J and clone size reflect that table, while D and trimming were determined from the DNA. The data show roughly 22,000 clones, with 92% seen just once and over 30% held by the top ten. The clonotype comes from a man aged 70-80 years with active COVID-19. The sequenced material came from peripheral blood. This rearrangement joins TRBV18 to TRBJ2-5; no reliable D call. CDR3: CASSPNFKETQYF. CDR3 coding DNA: TGTGCCAGCTCACCAAACTTTAAAGAGACCCAGTACTTC.